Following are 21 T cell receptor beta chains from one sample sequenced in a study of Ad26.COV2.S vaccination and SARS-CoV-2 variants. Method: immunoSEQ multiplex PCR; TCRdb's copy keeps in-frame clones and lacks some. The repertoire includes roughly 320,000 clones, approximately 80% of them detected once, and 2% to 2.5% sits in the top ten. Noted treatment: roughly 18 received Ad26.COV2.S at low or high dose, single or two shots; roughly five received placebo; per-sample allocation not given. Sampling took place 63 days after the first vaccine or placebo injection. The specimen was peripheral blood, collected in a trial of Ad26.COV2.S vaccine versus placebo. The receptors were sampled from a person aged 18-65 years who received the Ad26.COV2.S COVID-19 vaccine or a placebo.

CDR3 DNA sequence: TGTGCCACCAGCAGAGTGGGGCTAGACCTCGCGGATACGCAGTATTTT. This codes for CATSRVGLDLADTQYF. V usage is TRBV15 and J usage is TRBJ2-3; TRBD1 might be the D (5 bases). The V gene's germline CDR1 is LNHNV and CDR2 YYDKDF (reference sequence). The CDR3 totals 16 residues. The germline V and J ends were trimmed by 1 base and 6 bases, with 17 bases remaining between them.

The CDR3 DNA is TGTGCCAGCAGCTATACTAGCGGGGGGAGCGGGACCCAGTACTTC. Encoded protein: CASSYTSGGSGTQYF. The rearrangement joins TRBV7-2 to TRBJ2-5, with 12 nucleotides matching TRBD2. The germline CDR1 and CDR2 sequences are SGHTA and FQGNSA. V shed 4 bases, J shed 7 bases, and the junction held 7 bases outside the gene matches. The CDR3 sequence is 15 residues long.

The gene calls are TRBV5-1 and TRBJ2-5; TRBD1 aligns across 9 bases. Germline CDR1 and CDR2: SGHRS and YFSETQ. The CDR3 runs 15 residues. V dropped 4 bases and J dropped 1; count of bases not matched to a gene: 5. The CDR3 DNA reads TGCGCCAGCAGCCCCGGGACAGGGCGCCAAGAGACCCAGTACTTC. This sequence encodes CASSPGTGRQETQYF.

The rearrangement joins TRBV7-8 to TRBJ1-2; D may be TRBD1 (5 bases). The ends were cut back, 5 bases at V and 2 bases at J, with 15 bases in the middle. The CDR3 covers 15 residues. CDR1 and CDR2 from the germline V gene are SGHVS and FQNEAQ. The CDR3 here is CASSRRGRENYGYTF. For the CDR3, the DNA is TGTGCCAGCAGCCGGAGAGGCAGGGAGAACTATGGCTACACCTTC. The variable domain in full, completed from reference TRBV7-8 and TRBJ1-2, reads GAGVSQSPRYKVAKRGQDVALRCDPISGHVSLFWYQQALGQGPEFLTYFQNEAQLDKSGLPSDRFFAERPEGSVSTLKIQRTQQEDSAVYLCASSRRGRENYGYTFGSGTRLTVV.

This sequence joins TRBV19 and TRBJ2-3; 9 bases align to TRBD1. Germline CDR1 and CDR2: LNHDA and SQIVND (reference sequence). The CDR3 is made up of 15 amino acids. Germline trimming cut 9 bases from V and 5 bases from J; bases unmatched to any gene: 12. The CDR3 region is CASNNRGRPGDTQYF. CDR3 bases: TGTGCCAGCAATAACAGGGGGCGCCCGGGAGATACGCAGTATTTT.

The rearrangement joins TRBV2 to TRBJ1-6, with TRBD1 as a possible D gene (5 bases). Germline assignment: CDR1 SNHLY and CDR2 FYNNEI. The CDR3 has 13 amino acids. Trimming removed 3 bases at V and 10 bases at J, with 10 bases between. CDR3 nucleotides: TGTGCCAGCAGTGACGATCGACAGTCACCCCTCCACTTT. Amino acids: CASSDDRQSPLHF.

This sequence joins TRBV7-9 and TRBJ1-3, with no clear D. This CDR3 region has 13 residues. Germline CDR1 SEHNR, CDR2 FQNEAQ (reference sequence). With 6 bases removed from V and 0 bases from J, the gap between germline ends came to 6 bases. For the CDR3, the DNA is TGTGCCAGCAGACCCTCCTCTGGAAACACCATATATTTT. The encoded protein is CASRPSSGNTIYF.

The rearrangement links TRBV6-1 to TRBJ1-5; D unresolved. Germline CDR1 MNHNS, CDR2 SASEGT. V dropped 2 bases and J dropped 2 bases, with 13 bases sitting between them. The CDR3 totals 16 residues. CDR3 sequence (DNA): TGTGCCAGCAGTGAATCTAGGCAGGCCGGCAATCAGCCCCAGCATTTT. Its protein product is CASSESRQAGNQPQHF.

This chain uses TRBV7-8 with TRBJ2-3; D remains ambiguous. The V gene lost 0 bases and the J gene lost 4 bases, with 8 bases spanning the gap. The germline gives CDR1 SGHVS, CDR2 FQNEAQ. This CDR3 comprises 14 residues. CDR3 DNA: TGTGCCAGCAGCTTAGCGTCGTTTTCAGATACGCAGTATTTT. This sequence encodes CASSLASFSDTQYF.

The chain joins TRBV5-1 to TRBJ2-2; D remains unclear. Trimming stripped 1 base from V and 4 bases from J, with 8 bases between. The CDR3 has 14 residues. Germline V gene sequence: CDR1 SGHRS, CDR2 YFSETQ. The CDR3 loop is CASSLSRFTGELFF. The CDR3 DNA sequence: TGCGCCAGCAGCTTGAGTCGGTTCACCGGGGAGCTGTTTTTT.

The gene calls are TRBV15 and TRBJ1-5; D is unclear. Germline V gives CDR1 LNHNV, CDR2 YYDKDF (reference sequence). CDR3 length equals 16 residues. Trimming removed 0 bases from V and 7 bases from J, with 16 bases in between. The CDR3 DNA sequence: TGTGCCACCAGCAGAGATATCGGCCGGCTCGGGCAGCCCCAGCATTTT. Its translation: CATSRDIGRLGQPQHF.

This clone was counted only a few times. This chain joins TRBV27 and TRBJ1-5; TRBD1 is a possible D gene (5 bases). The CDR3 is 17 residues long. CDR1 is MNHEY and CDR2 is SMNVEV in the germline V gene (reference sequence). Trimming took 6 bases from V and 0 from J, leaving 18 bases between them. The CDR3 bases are TGTGCCAGCAGGCTACGGTGGGACGGCAATAGCAATCAGCCCCAGCATTTT. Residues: CASRLRWDGNSNQPQHF.

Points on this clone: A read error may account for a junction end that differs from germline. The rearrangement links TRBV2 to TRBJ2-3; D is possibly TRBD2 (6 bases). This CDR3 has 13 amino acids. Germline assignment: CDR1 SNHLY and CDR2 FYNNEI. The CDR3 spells CASSEYSGTPEPF. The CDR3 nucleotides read TGTGCCAGCAGTGAGTATTCCGGGACTCCCGAACCGTTT.

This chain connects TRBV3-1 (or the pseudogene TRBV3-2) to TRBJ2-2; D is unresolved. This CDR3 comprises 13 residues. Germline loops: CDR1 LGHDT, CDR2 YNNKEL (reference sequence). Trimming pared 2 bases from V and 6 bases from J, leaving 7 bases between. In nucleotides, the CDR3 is TGTGCCAGCAGCCAAATTCGCGCCGGGGAGCTGTTTTTT. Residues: CASSQIRAGELFF.

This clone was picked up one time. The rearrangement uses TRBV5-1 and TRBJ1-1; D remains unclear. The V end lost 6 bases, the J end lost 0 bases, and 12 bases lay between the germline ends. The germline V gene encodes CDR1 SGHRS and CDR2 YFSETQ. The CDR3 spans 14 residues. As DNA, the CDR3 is TGCGCCAGCAACCTTGGGAGGATGAACACTGAAGCTTTCTTT. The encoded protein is CASNLGRMNTEAFF.

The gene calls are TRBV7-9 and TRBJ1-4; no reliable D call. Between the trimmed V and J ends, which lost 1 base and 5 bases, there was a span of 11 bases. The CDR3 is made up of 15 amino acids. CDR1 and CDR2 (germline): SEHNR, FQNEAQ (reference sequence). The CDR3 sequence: CASSLGRGMNEKLFF. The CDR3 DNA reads TGTGCCAGCAGCTTAGGTCGGGGAATGAATGAAAAACTGTTTTTT.

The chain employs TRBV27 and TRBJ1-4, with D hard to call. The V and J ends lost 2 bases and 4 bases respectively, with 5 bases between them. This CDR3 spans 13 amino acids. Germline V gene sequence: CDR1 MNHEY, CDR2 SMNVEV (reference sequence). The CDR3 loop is CASSLRRNEKLFF. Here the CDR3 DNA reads TGTGCCAGCAGTTTAAGGCGTAATGAAAAACTGTTTTTT.

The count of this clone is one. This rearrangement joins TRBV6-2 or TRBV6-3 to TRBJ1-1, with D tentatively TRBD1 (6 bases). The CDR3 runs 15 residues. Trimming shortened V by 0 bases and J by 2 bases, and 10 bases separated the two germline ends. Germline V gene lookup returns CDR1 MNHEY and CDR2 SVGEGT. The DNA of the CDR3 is TGTGCCAGCAGTTACTCGACAGGTGCTAACACTGAAGCTTTCTTT. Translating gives CASSYSTGANTEAFF.

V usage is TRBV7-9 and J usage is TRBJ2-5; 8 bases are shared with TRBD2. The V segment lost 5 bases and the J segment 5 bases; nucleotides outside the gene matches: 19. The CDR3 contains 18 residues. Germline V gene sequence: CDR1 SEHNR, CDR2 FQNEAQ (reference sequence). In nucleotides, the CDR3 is TGTGCCAGCAGCCCCTTGGGCGGCTTGCGGGGGGCCCGGGAGACCCAGTACTTC. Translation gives CASSPLGGLRGARETQYF.

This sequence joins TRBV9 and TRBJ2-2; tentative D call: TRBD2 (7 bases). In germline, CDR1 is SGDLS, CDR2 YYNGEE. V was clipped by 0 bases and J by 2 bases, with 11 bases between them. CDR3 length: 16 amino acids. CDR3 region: CASSVAGGHNTGELFF. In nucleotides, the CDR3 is TGTGCCAGCAGCGTAGCCGGGGGGCATAACACCGGGGAGCTGTTTTTT.

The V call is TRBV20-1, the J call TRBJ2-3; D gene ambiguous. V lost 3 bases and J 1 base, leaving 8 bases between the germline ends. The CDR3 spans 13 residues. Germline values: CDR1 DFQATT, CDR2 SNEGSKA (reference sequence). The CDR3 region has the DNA TGCAGTGCTAGTGCCCTCCGCACAGATACGCAGTATTTT. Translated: CSASALRTDTQYF.